Reported below is one T cell receptor beta chain. Its target is not known. The sample is drawn from a study of response to subunit inactivated influenza vaccine. General study findings and limits: T cells newly recruited by each seasonal influenza vaccination are few, the authors suggested.

Via MiXCR, TCRdb re-called the RT-PCR reads, giving one row per CDR3 protein. The table shows hundreds of thousands of distinct CDR3 sequences, with approximately 11% occurring only once. This CDR3 spans 15 amino acids. The germline V gene encodes CDR1 SGDLS and CDR2 YYNGEE. V was pared by 3 bases and J by 11 bases, with 7 bases of the junction left unmatched. The TCR comes from a man aged 45 to 65 who received an inactivated influenza vaccine. The starting material was PBMCs from blood, obtained 35 to 45 days after vaccination. The chain links TRBV9 to TRBJ2-1; 14 bases agree with TRBD2. In nucleotides, the CDR3 is TGTGCCAGCAGCGCCCGGACTAGCGGGGGGTCCAAGCAGTTCTTC. Translation: CASSARTSGGSKQFF.